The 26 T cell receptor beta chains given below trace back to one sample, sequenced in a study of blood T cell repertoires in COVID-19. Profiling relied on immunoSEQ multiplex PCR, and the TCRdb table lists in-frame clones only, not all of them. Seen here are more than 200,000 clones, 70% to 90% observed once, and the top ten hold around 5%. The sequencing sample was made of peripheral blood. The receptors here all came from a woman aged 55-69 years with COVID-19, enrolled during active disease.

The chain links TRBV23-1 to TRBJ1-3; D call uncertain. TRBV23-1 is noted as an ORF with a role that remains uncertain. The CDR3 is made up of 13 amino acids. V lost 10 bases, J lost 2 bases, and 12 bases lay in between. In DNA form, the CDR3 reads TGCGCCAAGCCGGTTCGCACTGGAAACACCATATATTTT. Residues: CAKPVRTGNTIYF.

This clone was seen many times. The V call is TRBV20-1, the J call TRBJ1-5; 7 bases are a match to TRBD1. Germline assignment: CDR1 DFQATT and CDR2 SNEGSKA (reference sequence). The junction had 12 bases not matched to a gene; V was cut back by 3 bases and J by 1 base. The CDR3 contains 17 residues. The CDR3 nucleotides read TGCAGTGCTAGTAGGGGGCAAGCTTATGGAAGCAATCAGCCCCAGCATTTT. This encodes CSASRGQAYGSNQPQHF.

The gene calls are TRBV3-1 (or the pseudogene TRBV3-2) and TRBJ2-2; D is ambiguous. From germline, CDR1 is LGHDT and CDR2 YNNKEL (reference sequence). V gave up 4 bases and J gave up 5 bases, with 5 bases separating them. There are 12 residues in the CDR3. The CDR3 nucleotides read TGTGCCAGCAGCCGGGCTACCGGGGAGCTGTTTTTT. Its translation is CASSRATGELFF.

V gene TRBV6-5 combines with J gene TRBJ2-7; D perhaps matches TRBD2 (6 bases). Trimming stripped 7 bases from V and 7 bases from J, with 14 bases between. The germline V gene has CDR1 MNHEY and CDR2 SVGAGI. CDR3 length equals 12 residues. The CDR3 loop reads CASMNGGWEQYF. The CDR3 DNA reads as TGTGCCAGCATGAACGGGGGTTGGGAGCAGTACTTC.

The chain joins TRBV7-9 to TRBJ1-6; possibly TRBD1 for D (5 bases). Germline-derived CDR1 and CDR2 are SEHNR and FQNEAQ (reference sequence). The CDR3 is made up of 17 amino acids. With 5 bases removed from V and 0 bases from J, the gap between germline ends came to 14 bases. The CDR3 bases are TGTGCCAGCAGCCTACCCCCGACAGACTCCTATAATTCACCCCTCCACTTT. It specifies CASSLPPTDSYNSPLHF.

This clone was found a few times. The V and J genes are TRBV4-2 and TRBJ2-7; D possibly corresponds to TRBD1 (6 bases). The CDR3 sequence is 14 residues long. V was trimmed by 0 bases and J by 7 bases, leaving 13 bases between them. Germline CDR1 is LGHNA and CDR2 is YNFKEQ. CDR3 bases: TGTGCCAGCAGCCAAGATCTGACCCAGGGGGAGCAGTACTTC. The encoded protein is CASSQDLTQGEQYF.

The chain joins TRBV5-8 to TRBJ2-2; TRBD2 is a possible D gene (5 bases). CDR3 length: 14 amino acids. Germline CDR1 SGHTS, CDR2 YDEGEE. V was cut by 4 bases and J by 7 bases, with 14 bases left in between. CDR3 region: CASSLGLPSGELFF. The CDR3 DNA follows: TGTGCCAGCAGCCTAGGACTCCCCAGCGGGGAGCTGTTTTTT.

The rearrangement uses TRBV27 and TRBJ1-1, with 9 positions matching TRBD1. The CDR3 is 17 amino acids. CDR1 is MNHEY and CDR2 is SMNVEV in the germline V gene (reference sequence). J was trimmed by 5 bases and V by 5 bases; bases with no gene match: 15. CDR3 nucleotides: TGTGCCAGCAGTCAAGGGGACAGGGTTTGGAGAAGTACTGAAGCTTTCTTT. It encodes CASSQGDRVWRSTEAFF.

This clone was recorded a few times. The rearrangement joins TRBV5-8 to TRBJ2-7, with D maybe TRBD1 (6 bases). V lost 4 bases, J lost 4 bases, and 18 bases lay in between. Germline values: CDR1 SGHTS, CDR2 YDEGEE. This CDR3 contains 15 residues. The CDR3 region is CASSPVRTGIYEQYF. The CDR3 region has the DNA TGTGCCAGCAGCCCTGTTCGTACAGGGATATACGAGCAGTACTTC.

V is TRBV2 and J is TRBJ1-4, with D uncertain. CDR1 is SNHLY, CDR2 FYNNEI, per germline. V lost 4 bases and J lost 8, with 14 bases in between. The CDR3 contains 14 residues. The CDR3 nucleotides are TGTGCCAGCAGTGCTTACGGGGTCGGGGAAAAACTGTTTTTT. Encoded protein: CASSAYGVGEKLFF.

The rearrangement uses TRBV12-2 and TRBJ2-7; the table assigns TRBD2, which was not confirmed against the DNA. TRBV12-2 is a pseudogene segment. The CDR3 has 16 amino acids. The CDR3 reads CASRFGLAGSPVEQYF. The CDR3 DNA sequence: TGTGCAAGTCGCTTCGGACTAGCGGGATCCCCTGTCGAGCAGTACTTC.

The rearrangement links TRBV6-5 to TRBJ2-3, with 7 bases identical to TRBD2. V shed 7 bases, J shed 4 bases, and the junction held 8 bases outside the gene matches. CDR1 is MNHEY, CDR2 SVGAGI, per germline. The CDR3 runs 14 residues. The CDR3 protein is CASTPAGVADTQYF. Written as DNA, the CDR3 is TGTGCCAGCACCCCTGCGGGAGTAGCAGATACGCAGTATTTT.

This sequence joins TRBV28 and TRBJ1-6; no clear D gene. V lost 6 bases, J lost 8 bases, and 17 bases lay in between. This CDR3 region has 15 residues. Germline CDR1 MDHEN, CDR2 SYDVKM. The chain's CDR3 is CASRSSYGSDSPLHF. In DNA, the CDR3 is TGTGCCAGCAGATCATCGTACGGGAGCGATTCACCCCTCCACTTT. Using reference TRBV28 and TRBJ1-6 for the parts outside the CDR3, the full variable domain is DVKVTQSSRYLVKRTGEKVFLECVQDMDHENMFWYRQDPGLGLRLIYFSYDVKMKEKGDIPEGYSVSREKKERFSLILESASTNQTSMYLCASRSSYGSDSPLHFGNGTRLTVT.

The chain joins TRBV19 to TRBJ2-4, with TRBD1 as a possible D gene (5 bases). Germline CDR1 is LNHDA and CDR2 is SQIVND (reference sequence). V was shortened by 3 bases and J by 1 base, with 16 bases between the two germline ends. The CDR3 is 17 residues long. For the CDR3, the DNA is TGTGCCAGTAGTATCCCCACGACCAGGGCGGCCAAAAACATTCAGTACTTC. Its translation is CASSIPTTRAAKNIQYF.

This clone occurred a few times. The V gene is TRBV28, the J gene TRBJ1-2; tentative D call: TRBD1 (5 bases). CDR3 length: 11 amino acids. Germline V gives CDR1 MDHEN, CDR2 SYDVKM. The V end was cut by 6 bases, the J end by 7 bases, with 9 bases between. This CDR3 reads CASSARVGYTF. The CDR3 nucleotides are TGTGCCAGCAGCGCCAGGGTTGGCTACACCTTC.

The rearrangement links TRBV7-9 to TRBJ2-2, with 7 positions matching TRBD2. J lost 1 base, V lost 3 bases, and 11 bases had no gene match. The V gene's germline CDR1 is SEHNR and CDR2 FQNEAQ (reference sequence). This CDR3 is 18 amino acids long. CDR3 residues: CASSFLTSPIGNTGELFF. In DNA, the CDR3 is TGTGCCAGCAGCTTCTTGACTAGCCCAATAGGGAACACCGGGGAGCTGTTTTTT.

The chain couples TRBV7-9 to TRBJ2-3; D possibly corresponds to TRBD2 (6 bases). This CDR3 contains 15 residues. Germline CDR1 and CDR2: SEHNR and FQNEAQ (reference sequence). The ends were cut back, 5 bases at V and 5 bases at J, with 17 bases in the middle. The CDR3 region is CASSPGGSTGDTQYF. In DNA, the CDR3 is TGTGCCAGCAGCCCCGGAGGGTCCACGGGAGATACGCAGTATTTT.

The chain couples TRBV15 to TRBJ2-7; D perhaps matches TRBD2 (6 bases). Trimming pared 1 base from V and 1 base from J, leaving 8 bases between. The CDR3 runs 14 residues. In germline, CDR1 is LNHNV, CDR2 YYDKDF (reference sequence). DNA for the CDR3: TGTGCCACCAGCAGAGCCCGGGGGTCCTACGAGCAGTACTTC. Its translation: CATSRARGSYEQYF.

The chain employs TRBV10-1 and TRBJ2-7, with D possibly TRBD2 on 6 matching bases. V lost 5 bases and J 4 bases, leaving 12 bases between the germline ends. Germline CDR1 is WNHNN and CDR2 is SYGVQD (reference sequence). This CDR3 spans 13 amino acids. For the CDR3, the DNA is TGCGCCAGCAGTCTAGCGCCGGAATACGAGCAGTACTTC. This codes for CASSLAPEYEQYF.

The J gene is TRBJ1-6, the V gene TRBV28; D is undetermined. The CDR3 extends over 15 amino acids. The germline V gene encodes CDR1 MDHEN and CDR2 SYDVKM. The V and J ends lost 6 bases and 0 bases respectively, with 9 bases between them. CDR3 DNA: TGTGCCAGCAGCCTTCGGGGCTCCTATAATTCACCCCTCCACTTT. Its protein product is CASSLRGSYNSPLHF.

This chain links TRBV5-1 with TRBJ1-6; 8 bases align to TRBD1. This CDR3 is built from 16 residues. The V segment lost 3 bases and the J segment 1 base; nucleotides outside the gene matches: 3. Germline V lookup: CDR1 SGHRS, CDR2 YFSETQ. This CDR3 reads CASSSDRGSYNSPLHF. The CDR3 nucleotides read TGCGCCAGCAGCTCAGACAGGGGTTCCTATAATTCACCCCTCCACTTT.

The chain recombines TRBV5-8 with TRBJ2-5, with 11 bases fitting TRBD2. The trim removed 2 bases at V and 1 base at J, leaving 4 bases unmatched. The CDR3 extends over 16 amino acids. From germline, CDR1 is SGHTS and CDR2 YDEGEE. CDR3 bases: TGTGCCAGCAGCTTCGGGACTAGCGGCACCCAAGAGACCCAGTACTTC. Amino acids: CASSFGTSGTQETQYF.

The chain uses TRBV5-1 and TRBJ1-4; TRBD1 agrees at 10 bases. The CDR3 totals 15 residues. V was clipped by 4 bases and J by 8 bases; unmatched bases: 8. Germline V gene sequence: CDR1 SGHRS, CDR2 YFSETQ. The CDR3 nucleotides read TGCGCCAGCAGCGTCGGAGGGACAGGGGAGGAAAAACTGTTTTTT. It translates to CASSVGGTGEEKLFF.

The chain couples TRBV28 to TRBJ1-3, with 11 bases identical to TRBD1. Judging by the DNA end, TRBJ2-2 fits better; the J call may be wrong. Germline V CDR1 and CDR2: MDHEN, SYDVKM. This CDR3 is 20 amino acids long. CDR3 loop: CASSLFGQGARESNTGELFF. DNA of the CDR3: TGTGCCAGCAGTTTATTCGGACAGGGGGCAAGAGAATCGAACACCGGGGAGCTGTTTTTT.

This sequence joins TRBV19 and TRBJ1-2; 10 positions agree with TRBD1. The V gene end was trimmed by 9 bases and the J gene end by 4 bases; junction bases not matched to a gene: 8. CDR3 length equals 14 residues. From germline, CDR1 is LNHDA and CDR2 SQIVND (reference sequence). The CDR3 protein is CASTDRGRAYGYTF. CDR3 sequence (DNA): TGTGCCAGCACAGACAGGGGGCGGGCCTATGGCTACACCTTC.

The CDR3 loop is CASSVGAGYNEQFF. In nucleotides, the CDR3 is TGTGCCAGCAGCGTAGGTGCGGGGTACAATGAGCAGTTCTTC. The genes are TRBV9 and TRBJ2-1, with D possibly matching TRBD2 (6 bases). Per germline, CDR1 SGDLS and CDR2 YYNGEE. Between the trimmed V and J ends, which lost 0 bases and 4 bases, there was a span of 8 bases. The CDR3 runs to 14 residues.